The source of this TCR beta chain is a study of CD8 T cells in ankylosing spondylitis. Study findings and constraints: The clones that were linked to disease were reported to be significantly enriched in matched synovial fluid samples from ankylosing spondylitis patients. Those disease-linked clones were CD8+; they were also relatively rare in peripheral blood. Characteristic of ankylosing spondylitis blood, it appeared, was a TCR beta motif comprising about eight highly homologous variants.

This clonotype occurred a few times. The antigen is unknown. Libraries for TCR beta were made by quantitative 5'-RACE with molecular barcodes. TCRdb re-analysed the 5' RACE reads in MiXCR, keeping a single row per CDR3 protein. This table holds about 64,000 distinct CDR3 sequences, more than 5.5% found once. The CDR3 sequence is 12 residues long. CDR1 and CDR2 (germline): WSHSY, SAAADI. V was shortened by 8 bases and J by 5 bases, with 13 bases between the two germline ends. This TCR derives from a male donor with ankylosing spondylitis. The genes are TRBV10-2 and TRBJ2-7, with D perhaps TRBD1 (6 bases). Sequenced input: synovial fluid, either unsorted or a sorted T cell fraction (not recorded which). The CDR3 DNA reads as TGCGCCAGCCAAACAGGGACGGACGAGCAGTACTTC. This gives the protein CASQTGTDEQYF.